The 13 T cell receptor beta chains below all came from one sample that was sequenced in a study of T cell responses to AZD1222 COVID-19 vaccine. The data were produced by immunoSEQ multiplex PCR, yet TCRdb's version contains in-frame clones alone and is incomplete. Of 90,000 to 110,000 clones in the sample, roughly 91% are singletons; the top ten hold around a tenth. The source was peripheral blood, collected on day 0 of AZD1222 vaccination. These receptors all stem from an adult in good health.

In DNA, the CDR3 is TGTGCCAGCAGCACTAGCGAAGCAGATACGCAGTATTTT. It is translated as CASSTSEADTQYF. V is TRBV7-9 and J is TRBJ2-3; TRBD2 matches 7 bases. Germline V lookup: CDR1 SEHNR, CDR2 FQNEAQ (reference sequence). This CDR3 has 13 amino acids. V shed 5 bases and J 4 bases; nucleotides not matched to a gene: 3.

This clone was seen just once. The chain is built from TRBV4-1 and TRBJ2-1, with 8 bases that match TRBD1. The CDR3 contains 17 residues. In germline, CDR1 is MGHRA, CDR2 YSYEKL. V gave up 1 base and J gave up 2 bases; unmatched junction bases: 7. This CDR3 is CASSQGVGQGAYNEQFF. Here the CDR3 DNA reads TGCGCCAGCAGCCAAGGCGTCGGACAGGGTGCCTACAATGAGCAGTTCTTC.

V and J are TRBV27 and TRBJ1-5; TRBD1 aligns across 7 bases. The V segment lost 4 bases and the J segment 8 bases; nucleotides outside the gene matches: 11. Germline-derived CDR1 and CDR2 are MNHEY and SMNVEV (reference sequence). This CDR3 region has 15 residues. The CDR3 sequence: CASSSHDRAHKPQHF. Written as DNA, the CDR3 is TGTGCCAGCAGTTCCCATGACAGGGCCCACAAGCCCCAGCATTTT.

CDR3 sequence reads: CASSPGQEGNTIYF. CDR3 coding DNA: TGTGCCAGCTCACCAGGACAGGAAGGAAACACCATATATTTT. The V gene is TRBV18, the J gene TRBJ1-3; 7 bases are a match to TRBD1. This CDR3 has 14 amino acids. The germline V gene has CDR1 KGHSH and CDR2 LQKENI. The ends lost 2 bases at V and 4 bases at J; junction bases unmatched: 2.

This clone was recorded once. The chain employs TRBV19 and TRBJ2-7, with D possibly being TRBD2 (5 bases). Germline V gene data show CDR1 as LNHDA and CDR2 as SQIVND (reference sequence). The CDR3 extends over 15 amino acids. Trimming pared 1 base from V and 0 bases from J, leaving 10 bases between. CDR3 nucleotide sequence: TGTGCCAGTAGTATAGGGACTCAACCCTCCTACGAGCAGTACTTC. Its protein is CASSIGTQPSYEQYF.

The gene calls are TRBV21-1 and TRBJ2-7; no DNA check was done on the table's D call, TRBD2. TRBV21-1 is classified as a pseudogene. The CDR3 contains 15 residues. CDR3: CASSTVELADYEQYF. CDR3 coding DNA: TGTGCCAGCAGCACGGTCGAACTAGCGGATTACGAGCAGTACTTC.

CDR3 sequence: CASSGTGFQGEQYF. CDR3 coding DNA: TGTGCCAGCAGTGGAACAGGGTTTCAGGGGGAGCAGTACTTC. This chain joins TRBV2 and TRBJ2-7; perhaps TRBD1 as D (6 bases). V was trimmed by 4 bases and J by 7 bases, leaving 17 bases between them. Germline V gene lookup returns CDR1 SNHLY and CDR2 FYNNEI. The CDR3 extends over 14 amino acids.

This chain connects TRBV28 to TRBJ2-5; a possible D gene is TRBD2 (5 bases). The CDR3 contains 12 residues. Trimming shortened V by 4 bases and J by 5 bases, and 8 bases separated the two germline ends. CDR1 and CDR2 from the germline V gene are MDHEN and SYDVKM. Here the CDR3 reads CASSSRVETQYF. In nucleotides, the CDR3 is TGTGCCAGCAGTTCGAGGGTGGAGACCCAGTACTTC.

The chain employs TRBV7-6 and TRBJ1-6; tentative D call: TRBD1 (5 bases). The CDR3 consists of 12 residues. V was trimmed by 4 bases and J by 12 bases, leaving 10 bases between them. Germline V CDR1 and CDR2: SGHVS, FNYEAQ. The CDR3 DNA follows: TGTGCCAGCAGCTCTCCGGGGGGACCCCTCCACTTT. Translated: CASSSPGGPLHF.

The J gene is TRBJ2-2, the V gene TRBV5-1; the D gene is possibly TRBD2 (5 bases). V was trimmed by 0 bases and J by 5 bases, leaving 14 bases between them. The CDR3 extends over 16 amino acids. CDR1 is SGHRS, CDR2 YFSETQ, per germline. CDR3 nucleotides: TGCGCCAGCAGCTTGGCCCCGGGCCCGGGAACCGGGGAGCTGTTTTTT. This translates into CASSLAPGPGTGELFF.

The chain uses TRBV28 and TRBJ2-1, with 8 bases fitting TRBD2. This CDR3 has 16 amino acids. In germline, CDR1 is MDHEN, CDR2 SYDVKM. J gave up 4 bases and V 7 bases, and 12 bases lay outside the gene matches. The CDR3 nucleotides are TGTGCCAGCACCCCCCCCGGGACTAGATTGTACAATGAGCAGTTCTTC. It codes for CASTPPGTRLYNEQFF.

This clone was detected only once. The DNA for the CDR3 is TGTGCCAGTAGTAGGAGCTACAATGAGCAGTTCTTC. Encoded protein: CASSRSYNEQFF. The chain uses TRBV19 and TRBJ2-1; no clear D. The ends were cut back, 4 bases at V and 3 bases at J, with 4 bases in the middle. CDR3 size: 12 residues. Germline V lookup: CDR1 LNHDA, CDR2 SQIVND (reference sequence).

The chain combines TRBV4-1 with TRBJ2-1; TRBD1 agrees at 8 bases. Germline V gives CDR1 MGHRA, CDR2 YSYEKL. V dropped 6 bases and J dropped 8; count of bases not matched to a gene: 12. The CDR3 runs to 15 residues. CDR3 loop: CASSKVDRGGHEQFF. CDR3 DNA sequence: TGCGCCAGCAGTAAAGTTGACAGGGGTGGGCATGAGCAGTTCTTC.